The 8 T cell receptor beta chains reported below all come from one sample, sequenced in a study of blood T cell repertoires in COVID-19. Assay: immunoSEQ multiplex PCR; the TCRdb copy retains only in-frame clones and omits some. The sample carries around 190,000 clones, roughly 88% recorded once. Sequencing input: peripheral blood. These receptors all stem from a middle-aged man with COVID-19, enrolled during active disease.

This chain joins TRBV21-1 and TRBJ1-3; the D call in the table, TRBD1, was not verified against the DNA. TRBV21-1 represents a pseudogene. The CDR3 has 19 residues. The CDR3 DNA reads TGTGCCAGCAGCAAAAAAGGGACAGGGGATGATTCGTCTGGAAACACCATATATTTT. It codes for CASSKKGTGDDSSGNTIYF.

This chain's CDR3 is CASSGEKYSGANVLTF. CDR3 coding DNA: TGTGCCAGCAGTGGCGAGAAATACTCTGGGGCCAACGTCCTGACTTTC. V usage is TRBV25-1 and J usage is TRBJ2-6, with D unclear. CDR1 is MGHDK and CDR2 is SYGVNS in the germline V gene. The CDR3 has 16 amino acids. Trimming left V 4 bases short and J 0 bases short, with 10 bases between.

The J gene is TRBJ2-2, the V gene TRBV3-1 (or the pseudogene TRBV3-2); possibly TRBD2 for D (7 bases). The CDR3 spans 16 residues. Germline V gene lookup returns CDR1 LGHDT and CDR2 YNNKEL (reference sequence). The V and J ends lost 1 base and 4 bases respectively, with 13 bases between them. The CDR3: CASSQGNGGLTGELFF. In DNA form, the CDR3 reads TGTGCCAGCAGCCAAGGGAACGGGGGGCTCACCGGGGAGCTGTTTTTT.

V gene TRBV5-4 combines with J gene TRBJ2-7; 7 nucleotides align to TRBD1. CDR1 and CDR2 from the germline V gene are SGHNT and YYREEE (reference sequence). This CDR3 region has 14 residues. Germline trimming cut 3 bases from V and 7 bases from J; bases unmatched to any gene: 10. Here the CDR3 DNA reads TGTGCCAGCAGCTCATCAGGGGGTACTCGAGAGCAGTACTTC. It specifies CASSSSGGTREQYF.

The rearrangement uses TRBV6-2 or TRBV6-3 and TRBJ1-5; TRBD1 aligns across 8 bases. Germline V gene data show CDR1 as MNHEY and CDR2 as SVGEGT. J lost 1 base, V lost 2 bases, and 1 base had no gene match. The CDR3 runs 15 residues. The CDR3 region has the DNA TGTGCCAGCAGTTACGACAGGGGCAGCAATCAGCCCCAGCATTTT. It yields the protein CASSYDRGSNQPQHF.

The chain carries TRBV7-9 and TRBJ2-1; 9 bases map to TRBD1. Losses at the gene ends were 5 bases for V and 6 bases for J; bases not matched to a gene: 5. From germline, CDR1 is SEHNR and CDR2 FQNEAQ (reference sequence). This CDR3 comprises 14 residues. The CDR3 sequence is CASSPRDRANEQFF. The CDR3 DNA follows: TGTGCCAGCAGCCCTAGGGACAGGGCCAATGAGCAGTTCTTC. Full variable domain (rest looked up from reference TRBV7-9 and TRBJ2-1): DTGVSQNPRHKITKRGQNVTFRCDPISEHNRLYWYRQTLGQGPEFLTYFQNEAQLEKSRLLSDRFSAERPKGSFSTLEIQRTEQGDSAMYLCASSPRDRANEQFFGPGTRLTVL.

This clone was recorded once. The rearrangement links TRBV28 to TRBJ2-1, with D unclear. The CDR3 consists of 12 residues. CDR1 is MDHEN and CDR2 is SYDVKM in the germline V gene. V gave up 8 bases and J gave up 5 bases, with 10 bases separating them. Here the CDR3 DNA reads TGTGCCAGCCGGTTAACGCACAATGAGCAGTTCTTC. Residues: CASRLTHNEQFF. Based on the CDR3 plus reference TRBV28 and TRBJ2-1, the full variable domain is DVKVTQSSRYLVKRTGEKVFLECVQDMDHENMFWYRQDPGLGLRLIYFSYDVKMKEKGDIPEGYSVSREKKERFSLILESASTNQTSMYLCASRLTHNEQFFGPGTRLTVL.

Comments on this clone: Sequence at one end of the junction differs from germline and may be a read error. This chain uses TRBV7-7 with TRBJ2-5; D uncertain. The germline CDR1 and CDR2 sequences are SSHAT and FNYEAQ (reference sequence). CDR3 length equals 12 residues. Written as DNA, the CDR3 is TGTGCTAGCAGCCCGGTCGAAGAGACCCAGTACTTC. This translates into CASSPVEETQYF.